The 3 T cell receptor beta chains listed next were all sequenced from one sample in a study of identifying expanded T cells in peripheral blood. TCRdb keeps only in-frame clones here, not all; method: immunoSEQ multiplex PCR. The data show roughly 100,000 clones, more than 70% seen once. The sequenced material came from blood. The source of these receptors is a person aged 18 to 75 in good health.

The CDR3: CASSLGTGNTEAFF. As DNA, the CDR3 is TGTGCCAGCAGCCTCGGGACGGGGAACACTGAAGCTTTCTTT. The J gene is TRBJ1-1, the V gene TRBV14; possible D gene TRBD1, 5 bases. Germline V gene lookup returns CDR1 SGHDN and CDR2 FVKESK. The CDR3 length is 14 residues. V shed 4 bases and J shed 1 base, with 10 bases lying between them.

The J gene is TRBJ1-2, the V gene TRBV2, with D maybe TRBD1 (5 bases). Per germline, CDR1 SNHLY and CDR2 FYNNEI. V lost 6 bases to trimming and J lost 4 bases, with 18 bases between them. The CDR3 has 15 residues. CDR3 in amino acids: CASRAGQGEFYGYTF. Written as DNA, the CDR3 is TGTGCCAGCAGGGCCGGCCAGGGCGAATTCTATGGCTACACCTTC.

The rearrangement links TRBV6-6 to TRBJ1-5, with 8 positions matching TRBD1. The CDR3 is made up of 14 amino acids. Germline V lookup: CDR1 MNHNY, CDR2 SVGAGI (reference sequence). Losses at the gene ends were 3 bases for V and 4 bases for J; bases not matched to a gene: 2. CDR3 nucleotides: TGTGCCAGCAGTTATGGACAGGGTAATCAGCCCCAGCATTTT. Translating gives CASSYGQGNQPQHF.